A selection of T cell receptor beta chains follows, all from one sample in a study of radiotherapy plus CTLA-4 blockade in lung cancer. Profiling relied on immunoSEQ multiplex PCR, and the TCRdb table lists in-frame clones only, not all of them. The sample consists of tens of thousands of clones, around 80% of them appearing once. Source: peripheral blood, taken from a patient treated with radiotherapy plus ipilimumab. Every receptor here comes from a human donor with non-small cell lung cancer that progressed on radiotherapy plus ipilimumab. CDR3s include the opening cysteine and the closing phenylalanine or tryptophan. A D gene is named only where the DNA matches it firmly. Expanded clones get a size class; other rows say once, few or many, or leave the size out.

cdr3_aa cdr3_nt d_call clone_size j_call v_call
CASSPSGLTDTQYF TGTGCCAGCTCACCATCAGGTCTCACAGATACGCAGTATTTT . . TRBJ2-3 TRBV18
CASSYQTGIHEQYF TGTGCCAGCAGCTACCAGACAGGAATCCACGAGCAGTACTTC . . TRBJ2-7 TRBV5-6
CASSFWLAGAYNEQFF TGTGCCAGCAGTTTTTGGCTGGCAGGGGCCTACAATGAGCAGTTCTTC . . TRBJ2-1 TRBV28
CASSFGQSTDTQYF TGTGCCAGCAGCTTTGGACAAAGCACAGATACGCAGTATTTT . . TRBJ2-3 TRBV7-3
CASSFTDTYGYTF TGCGCCAGCAGCTTCACCGACACCTATGGCTACACCTTC . . TRBJ1-2 TRBV5-1
CASSTPRGIINEQFF TGTGCCAGTAGTACCCCTAGAGGGATCATTAATGAGCAGTTCTTC . . TRBJ2-1 TRBV19
CASRGGAAANTEAFF TGTGCGAGTAGGGGGGGGGCCGCCGCGAACACTGAAGCTTTCTTT . . TRBJ1-1 TRBV19
CASSAWVGGTGELFF TGTGCCAGCAGCGCGTGGGTAGGGGGCACCGGGGAGCTGTTTTTT . . TRBJ2-2 TRBV6-5
CASSLARASSGNTIYF TGTGCCAGCAGCTTAGCGAGAGCAAGCTCTGGAAACACCATATATTTT . . TRBJ1-3 TRBV7-2
CASSAKGLSDSYNEQFF TGTGCCAGCAGCGCCAAGGGGCTGAGTGACTCCTACAATGAGCAGTTCTTC . . TRBJ2-1 TRBV4-2
CASSVVPAGELFF TGTGCCAGCAGCGTAGTACCCGCCGGGGAGCTGTTTTTT . . TRBJ2-2 TRBV9
CASSPQGLDEQYF TGTGCCAGTAGTCCTCAGGGTCTGGACGAGCAGTACTTC . . TRBJ2-7 TRBV19
CASTRTANTEAFF TGTGCCAGTACTCGGACAGCGAACACTGAAGCTTTCTTT . . TRBJ1-1 TRBV19
CASSLGLTNQPQHF TGCGCCAGCAGCCTTGGGTTAACTAATCAGCCCCAGCATTTT . . TRBJ1-5 TRBV4-1
CASSDGTHEQYF TGCGCCAGCAGCGACGGGACCCACGAGCAGTACTTC . large TRBJ2-7 TRBV4-1
CSVSQRGGNTIYF TGCAGCGTTAGTCAGCGGGGTGGAAACACCATATATTTT . . TRBJ1-3 TRBV29-1
CASSLGGQGETQYF TGTGCCAGCAGTTTGGGGGGGCAGGGAGAGACCCAGTACTTC . . TRBJ2-5 TRBV28
CAWTRTGADTEAFF TGTGCCTGGACCCGGACAGGGGCAGACACTGAAGCTTTCTTT TRBD1 . TRBJ1-1 TRBV30
CASSGQGANHEQYF TGCGCCAGCAGCGGGCAGGGGGCCAACCACGAGCAGTACTTC TRBD1 . TRBJ2-7 TRBV5-1
CASSPEGRENTGELFF TGTGCCAGCAGCCCGGAAGGGCGGGAGAACACCGGGGAGCTGTTTTTT . . TRBJ2-2 TRBV7-9
CASSLDYRMGEQYF TGTGCCAGCAGCCTCGATTACCGGATGGGCGAGCAGTACTTC . . TRBJ2-7 TRBV7-2
CASSQRLPGDTQYF TGTGCCAGCAGCCAGAGATTACCCGGGGATACGCAGTATTTT . . TRBJ2-3 TRBV28
CASRTTGGGHEQYF TGTGCCAGCAGGACGACAGGGGGAGGGCACGAGCAGTACTTC TRBD1 . TRBJ2-7 TRBV6-5
CASSLRSGSVYNEQFF TGTGCCAGCAGCCTCCGTAGCGGGAGTGTTTACAATGAGCAGTTCTTC TRBD2 . TRBJ2-1 TRBV11-3
CATSRVGGGSNQPQHF TGTGCCACCAGCAGGGTAGGGGGGGGGAGCAATCAGCCCCAGCATTTT . . TRBJ1-5 TRBV15
CASSLAGLAVSMETQYF TGTGCCAGCAGTTTAGCAGGCCTAGCGGTTTCGATGGAGACCCAGTACTTC TRBD2 . TRBJ2-5 TRBV28
CASSAGRNTGELFF TGCGCCAGCAGCGCGGGCAGGAACACCGGGGAGCTGTTTTTT . . TRBJ2-2 TRBV5-1
CASRYTGPGELFF TGTGCCAGCAGATACACAGGTCCCGGGGAGCTGTTTTTT . . TRBJ2-2 TRBV2
CASELNPKEKLFF TGTGCCAGCGAGCTCAACCCAAAGGAAAAACTGTTTTTT . once TRBJ1-4 TRBV6-1
CASSQTTGERTEAFF TGCGCCAGCAGCCAGACTACAGGGGAGAGGACTGAAGCTTTCTTT TRBD1 . TRBJ1-1 TRBV4-1
CASSVGVGGEKLFF TGTGCCAGCAGCGTAGGGGTCGGAGGTGAAAAACTGTTTTTT . . TRBJ1-4 TRBV7-2
CASSLDGIEAFF TGTGCCAGCAGCTTAGATGGGATCGAAGCTTTCTTT . . TRBJ1-1 TRBV7-9
CASDAWRGNTEAFF TGTGCCAGTGATGCATGGAGGGGAAACACTGAAGCTTTCTTT . . TRBJ1-1 TRBV6-1
CASSTRDVGELFF TGTGCCAGCAGTACCCGGGACGTCGGGGAGCTGTTTTTT . . TRBJ2-2 TRBV6-5
CASSQPTGDLDEQYF TGTGCCAGCTCACAACCGACAGGGGATCTAGACGAGCAGTACTTC TRBD1 few TRBJ2-7 TRBV18
CASSIRISGGSGANVLTF TGTGCCAGTAGTATCAGGATCTCCGGAGGCTCTGGGGCCAACGTCCTGACTTTC . . TRBJ2-6 TRBV19
CASGLGQETQYF TGTGCTAGTGGTTTGGGCCAAGAGACCCAGTACTTC . . TRBJ2-5 TRBV12-5
CASKGRTDVAGELFF TGTGCCTCCAAGGGGAGGACAGACGTGGCCGGGGAGCTGTTTTTT . few TRBJ2-2 TRBV19
CASSEGQNNSPLHF TGTGCCAGCAGCGAGGGACAGAATAATTCACCCCTCCACTTT TRBD1 . TRBJ1-6 TRBV7-2
CASSLVSPDTTDTQYF TGTGCCAGCAGCTTAGTATCCCCGGACACTACAGATACGCAGTATTTT . . TRBJ2-3 TRBV7-9
CASSLSTVNYGYTF TGTGCCAGCAGCTTATCAACAGTTAACTATGGCTACACCTTC . once TRBJ1-2 TRBV7-9
CASSPRGMNTEAFF TGTGCCAGCAGCCCCCGGGGGATGAACACTGAAGCTTTCTTT . . TRBJ1-1 TRBV13
CASSVFTGNNEQYF TGTGCCAGCAGTGTTTTTACCGGGAACAACGAGCAGTACTTC . once TRBJ2-7 TRBV2
CAINPGTSGGGTDTQYF TGTGCCATCAATCCGGGGACTAGCGGGGGGGGCACAGATACGCAGTATTTT TRBD2 . TRBJ2-3 TRBV10-3
CATSFGRDSGTQYF TGTGCCACCAGCTTTGGGCGGGACTCCGGGACCCAGTACTTC . . TRBJ2-5 TRBV15
CASSLPGETYEQYF TGTGCCAGCAGTTTGCCCGGCGAGACCTACGAGCAGTACTTC . . TRBJ2-7 TRBV28
CASSQDGGEGQPQHF TGCGCCAGCAGCCAAGATGGCGGAGAAGGTCAGCCCCAGCATTTT . . TRBJ1-5 TRBV4-3
CASSPGDRGPGEQFF TGTGCCAGTAGTCCGGGGGACAGGGGGCCGGGTGAGCAGTTCTTC TRBD1 . TRBJ2-1 TRBV19
CASSLEARRLGANVLTF TGTGCCAGCAGCTTGGAGGCCAGGCGGCTTGGGGCCAACGTCCTGACTTTC . . TRBJ2-6 TRBV5-6
CATTAASGNSYEQYF TGTGCCACCACCGCGGCTAGCGGGAACTCCTACGAGCAGTACTTC TRBD2 few TRBJ2-7 TRBV10-3
CSVQGHLLAYEQYF TGCAGCGTCCAAGGACACCTTCTAGCCTACGAGCAGTACTTC . . TRBJ2-7 TRBV29-1
CASSLDTGQGFVQPQHF TGTGCCAGCAGCTTAGACACGGGACAGGGGTTTGTTCAGCCCCAGCATTTT TRBD1 . TRBJ1-5 TRBV7-2
CASSSYPGGTYEQYF TGTGCCAGCAGCTCCTACCCGGGGGGTACCTACGAGCAGTACTTC TRBD2 few TRBJ2-7 TRBV7-2
CASSQVFREDYGYTF TGCGCCAGCAGCCAAGTTTTCAGGGAGGACTATGGCTACACCTTC . . TRBJ1-2 TRBV4-1
CASSSVAPGRTIDYGYTF TGTGCCAGCAGCTCCGTGGCCCCAGGGAGGACTATTGACTATGGCTACACCTTC . . TRBJ1-2 TRBV12-1
CASSVSPSGANYGYTF TGTGCCAGCAGCGTATCTCCTTCAGGGGCTAACTATGGCTACACCTTC . . TRBJ1-2 TRBV9